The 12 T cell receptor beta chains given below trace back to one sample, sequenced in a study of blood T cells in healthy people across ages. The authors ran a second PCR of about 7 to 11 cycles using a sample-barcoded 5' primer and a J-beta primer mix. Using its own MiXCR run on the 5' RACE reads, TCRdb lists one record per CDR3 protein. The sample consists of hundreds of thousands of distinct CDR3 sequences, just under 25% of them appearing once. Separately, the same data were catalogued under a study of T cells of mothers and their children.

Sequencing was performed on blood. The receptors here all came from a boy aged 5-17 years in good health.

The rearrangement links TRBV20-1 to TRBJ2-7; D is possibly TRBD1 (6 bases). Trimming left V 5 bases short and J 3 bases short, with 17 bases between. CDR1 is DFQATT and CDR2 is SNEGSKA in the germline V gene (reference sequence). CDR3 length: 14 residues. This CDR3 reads CSARIRGRGYEQYF. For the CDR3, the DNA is TGCAGTGCTCGTATCAGGGGAAGGGGCTACGAGCAGTACTTC.

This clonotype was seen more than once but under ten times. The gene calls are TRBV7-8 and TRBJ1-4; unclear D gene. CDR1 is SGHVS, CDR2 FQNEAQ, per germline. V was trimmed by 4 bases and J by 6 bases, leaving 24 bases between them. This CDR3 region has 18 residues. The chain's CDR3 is CASSSTGERTYGYEKLFF. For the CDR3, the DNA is TGTGCCAGCAGCTCAACCGGGGAGAGAACTTACGGCTATGAAAAACTGTTTTTT.

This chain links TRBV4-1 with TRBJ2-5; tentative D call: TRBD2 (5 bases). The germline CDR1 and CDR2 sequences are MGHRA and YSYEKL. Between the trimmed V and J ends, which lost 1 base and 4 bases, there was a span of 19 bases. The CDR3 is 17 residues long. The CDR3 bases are TGCGCCAGCAGCCAAGTACACCGGGATTGTCGGCGAGAGACCCAGTACTTC. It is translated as CASSQVHRDCRRETQYF.

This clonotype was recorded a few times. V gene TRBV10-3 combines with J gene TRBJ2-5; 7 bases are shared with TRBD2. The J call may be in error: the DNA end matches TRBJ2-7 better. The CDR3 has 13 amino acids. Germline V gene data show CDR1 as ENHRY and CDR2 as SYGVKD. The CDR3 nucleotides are TGTGCCAGTTACCGGGAGGCCGCCCACGAGCAGTACTTC. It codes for CASYREAAHEQYF.

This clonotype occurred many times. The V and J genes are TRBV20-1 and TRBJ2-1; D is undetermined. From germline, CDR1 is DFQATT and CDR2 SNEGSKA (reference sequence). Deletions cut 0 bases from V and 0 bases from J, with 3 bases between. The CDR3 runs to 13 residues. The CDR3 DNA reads TGCAGTGCTAGAGAGAGCTCCTACAATGAGCAGTTCTTC. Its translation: CSARESSYNEQFF.

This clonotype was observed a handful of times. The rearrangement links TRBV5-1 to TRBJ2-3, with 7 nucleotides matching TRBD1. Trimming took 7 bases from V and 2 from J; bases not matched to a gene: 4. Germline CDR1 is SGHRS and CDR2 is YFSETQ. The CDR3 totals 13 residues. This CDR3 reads CASGTVPTDTQYF. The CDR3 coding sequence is TGCGCCAGCGGGACAGTCCCCACAGATACGCAGTATTTT. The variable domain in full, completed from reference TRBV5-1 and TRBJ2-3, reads KAGVTQTPRYLIKTRGQQVTLSCSPISGHRSVSWYQQTPGQGLQFLFEYFSETQRNKGNFPGRFSGRQFSNSRSEMNVSTLELGDSALYLCASGTVPTDTQYFGPGTRLTVL.

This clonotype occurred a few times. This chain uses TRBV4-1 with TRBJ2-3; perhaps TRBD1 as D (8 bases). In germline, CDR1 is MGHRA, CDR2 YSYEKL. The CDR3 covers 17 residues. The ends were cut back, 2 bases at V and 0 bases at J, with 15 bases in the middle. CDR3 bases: TGCGCCAGCAGCCAACCAGACAGGGGAGGGAGCACAGATACGCAGTATTTT. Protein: CASSQPDRGGSTDTQYF.

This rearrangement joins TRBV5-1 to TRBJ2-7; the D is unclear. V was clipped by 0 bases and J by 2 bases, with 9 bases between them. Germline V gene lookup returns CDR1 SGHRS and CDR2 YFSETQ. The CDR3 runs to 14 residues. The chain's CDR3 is CASSLDGLAYEQYF. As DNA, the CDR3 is TGCGCCAGCAGCTTGGACGGTCTTGCCTACGAGCAGTACTTC.

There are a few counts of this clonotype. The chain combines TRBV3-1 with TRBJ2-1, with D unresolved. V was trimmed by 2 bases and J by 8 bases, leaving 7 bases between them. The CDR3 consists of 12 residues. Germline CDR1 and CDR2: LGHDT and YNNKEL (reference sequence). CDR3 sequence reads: CASSQRPDEQFF. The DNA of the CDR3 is TGTGCCAGCAGCCAACGGCCGGATGAGCAGTTCTTC.

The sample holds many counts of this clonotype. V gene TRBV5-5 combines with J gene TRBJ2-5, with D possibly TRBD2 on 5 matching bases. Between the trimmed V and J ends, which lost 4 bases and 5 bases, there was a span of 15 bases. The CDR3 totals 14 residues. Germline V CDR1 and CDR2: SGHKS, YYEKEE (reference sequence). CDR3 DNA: TGTGCCAGCAGCCGACGGGGTGTCCCGGAGACCCAGTACTTC. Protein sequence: CASSRRGVPETQYF. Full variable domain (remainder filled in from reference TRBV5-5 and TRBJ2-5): DAGVTQSPTHLIKTRGQQVTLRCSPISGHKSVSWYQQVLGQGPQFIFQYYEKEERGRGNFPDRFSARQFPNYSSELNVNALLLGDSALYLCASSRRGVPETQYFGPGTRLLVL.

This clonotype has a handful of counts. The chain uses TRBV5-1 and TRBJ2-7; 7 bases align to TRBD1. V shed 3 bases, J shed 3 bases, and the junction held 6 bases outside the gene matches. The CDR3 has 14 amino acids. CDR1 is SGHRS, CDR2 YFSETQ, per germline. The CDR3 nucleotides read TGCGCCAGCAGCTCCCGACAGGGTATCTACGAGCAGTACTTC. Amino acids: CASSSRQGIYEQYF.

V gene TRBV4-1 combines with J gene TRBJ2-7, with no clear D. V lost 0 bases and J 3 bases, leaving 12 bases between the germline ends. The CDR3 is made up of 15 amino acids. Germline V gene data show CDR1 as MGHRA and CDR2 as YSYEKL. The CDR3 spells CASSQDQRTVYEQYF. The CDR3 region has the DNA TGCGCCAGCAGCCAAGATCAACGCACCGTCTACGAGCAGTACTTC.